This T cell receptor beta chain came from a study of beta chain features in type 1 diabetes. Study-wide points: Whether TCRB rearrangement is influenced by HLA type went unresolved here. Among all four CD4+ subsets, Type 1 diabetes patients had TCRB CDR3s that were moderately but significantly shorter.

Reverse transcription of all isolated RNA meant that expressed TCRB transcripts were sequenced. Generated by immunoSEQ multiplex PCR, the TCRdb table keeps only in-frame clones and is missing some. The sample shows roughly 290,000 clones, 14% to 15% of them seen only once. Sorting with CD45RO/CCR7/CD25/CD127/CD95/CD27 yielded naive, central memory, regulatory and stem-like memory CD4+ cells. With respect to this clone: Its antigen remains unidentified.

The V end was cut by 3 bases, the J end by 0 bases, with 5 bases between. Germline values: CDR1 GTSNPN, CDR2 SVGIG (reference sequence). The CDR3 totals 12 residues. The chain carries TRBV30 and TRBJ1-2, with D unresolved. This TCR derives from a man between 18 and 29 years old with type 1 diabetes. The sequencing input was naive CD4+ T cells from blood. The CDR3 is CAWRAPNYGYTF. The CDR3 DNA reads TGTGCCTGGAGGGCCCCTAACTATGGCTACACCTTC.